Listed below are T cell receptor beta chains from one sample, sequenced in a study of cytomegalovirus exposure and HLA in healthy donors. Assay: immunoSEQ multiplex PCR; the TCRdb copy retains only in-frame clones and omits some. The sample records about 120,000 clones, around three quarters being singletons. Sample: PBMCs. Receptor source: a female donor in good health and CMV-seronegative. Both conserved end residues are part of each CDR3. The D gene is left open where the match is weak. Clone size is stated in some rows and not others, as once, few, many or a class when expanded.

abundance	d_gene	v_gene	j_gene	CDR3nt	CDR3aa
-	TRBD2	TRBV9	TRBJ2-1	TGTGCCAGCAGCCGGATTAGCGGGGGGGCAGGTGAGCAGTTCTTC	CASSRISGGAGEQFF
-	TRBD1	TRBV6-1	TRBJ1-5	TGTGCCAGCAGTGAACCCGGACAGGGGCTGGGTCAGCCCCAGCATTTT	CASSEPGQGLGQPQHF
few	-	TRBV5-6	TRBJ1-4	TGTGCCAGCAGCCCAGCGAGGGCTAATGAAAAACTGTTTTTT	CASSPARANEKLFF
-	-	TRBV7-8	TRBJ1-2	TGTGCCAGCAGCTTAGACAGGGTTTATGTTGGCTACACCTTC	CASSLDRVYVGYTF
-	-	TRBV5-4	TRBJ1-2	TGTGCCAGCAGCGGAAGGTCGGGTGTTTTTTTTAACTATGGCTACACCTTC	CASSGRSGVFFNYGYTF
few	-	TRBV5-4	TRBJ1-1	TGTGCCAGCAGCTTAACGGGGAACACTGAAGCTTTCTTT	CASSLTGNTEAFF
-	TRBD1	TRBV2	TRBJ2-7	TGTGCCAGCCTGGAGGGGACAGGCACCTACGAGCAGTACTTC	CASLEGTGTYEQYF
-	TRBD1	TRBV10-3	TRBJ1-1	TGTGCCATCAGCCGGACAGGGGTCCCCGAAGCTTTCTTT	CAISRTGVPEAFF
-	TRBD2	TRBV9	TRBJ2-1	TGTGCCAGCAGCAAAAGCGGGGGGGCAGCAAATGAGCAGTTCTTC	CASSKSGGAANEQFF
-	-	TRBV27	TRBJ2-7	TGTGCCAGCAGTAGACAGGTTCCACTATACGAGCAGTACTTC	CASSRQVPLYEQYF
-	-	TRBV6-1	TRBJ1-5	TGTGCCAGCAGTGAAGGCGGCAGGGGCGACACAAATCAGCCCCAGCATTTT	CASSEGGRGDTNQPQHF
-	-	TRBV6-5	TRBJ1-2	TGTGCCAGCAGTTACAACAGGGATGGCTACACCTTC	CASSYNRDGYTF
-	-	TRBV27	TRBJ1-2	TGTGCCAGCAGTTCCAGGGTACACTATGGCTACACCTTC	CASSSRVHYGYTF
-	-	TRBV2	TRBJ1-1	TGTGCCAGCAGCCGACTCGGACAGCATGAAGCTTTCTTT	CASSRLGQHEAFF
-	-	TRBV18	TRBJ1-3	TGTGCCAGCTCACCAAGTGGTTCAGGGGCTGGAAACACCATATATTTT	CASSPSGSGAGNTIYF
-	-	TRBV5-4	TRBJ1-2	TGTGCCAGCAGCCCTGGACAGTCGAACTATGGCTACACCTTC	CASSPGQSNYGYTF
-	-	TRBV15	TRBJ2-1	TGTGCCACCAGCAGGACTAGAACCAATGAGCAGTTCTTC	CATSRTRTNEQFF
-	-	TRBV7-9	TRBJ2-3	TGTGCCAGCTGGAATCCGGGGGGCATTAGCACAGATACGCAGTATTTT	CASWNPGGISTDTQYF
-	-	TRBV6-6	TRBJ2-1	TGTGCCAGCAGCCAGGCACTGGCGGGGTCCTACAATGAGCAGTTCTTC	CASSQALAGSYNEQFF
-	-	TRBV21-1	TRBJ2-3	TGTGCCAGCAGCAACCTCGGGACTAGCGGGGAGATAGATACGCAGTATTTT	CASSNLGTSGEIDTQYF
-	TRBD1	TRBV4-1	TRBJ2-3	TGCGCCAGCAGCCCTAGACAGGGATCGGATACGCAGTATTTT	CASSPRQGSDTQYF
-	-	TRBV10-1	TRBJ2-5	TGCGCCAGCAGACCGCGGGGAGAAGAGACCCAGTACTTC	CASRPRGEETQYF
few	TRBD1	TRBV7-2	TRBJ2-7	TGTGCCAGCAGCCCCTACAGGGGCAGCTCCTACGAGCAGTACTTC	CASSPYRGSSYEQYF
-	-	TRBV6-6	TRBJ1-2	TGTGCCAGCAGTTCCGGGGGGGGCTACACCTTC	CASSSGGGYTF
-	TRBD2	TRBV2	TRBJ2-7	TGTGCCAGCAGTGACTCCCTAGCGGGGTTCTACGAGCAGTACTTC	CASSDSLAGFYEQYF
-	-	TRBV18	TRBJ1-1	TGTGCCAGCTCACCACCTTACGGCCAGGGACTGCGAGCTTTCTTT	CASSPPYGQGLRAFF
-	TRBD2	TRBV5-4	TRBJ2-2	TGTGCCAGCAGCCTGGGACTAGCGGGGGCTGACACCGGGGAGCTGTTTTTT	CASSLGLAGADTGELFF
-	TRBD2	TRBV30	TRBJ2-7	TGTGCCTGGACCCAGGGACTAGCGGGGGGTTTATCCTACGAGCAGTACTTC	CAWTQGLAGGLSYEQYF
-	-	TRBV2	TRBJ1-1	TGTGCCAGCAGTGACAGGACAGCCAACACTGAAGCTTTCTTT	CASSDRTANTEAFF
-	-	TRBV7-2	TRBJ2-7	TGTGCCAGCAGCTTAAAGGGGTCCTACGAGCAGTACTTC	CASSLKGSYEQYF
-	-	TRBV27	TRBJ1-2	TGTGCCAGCAGCCTTACAGCTAACTATGGCTACACCTTC	CASSLTANYGYTF
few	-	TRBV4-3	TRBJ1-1	TGCGCCAGCAGCCAAGCGATAGGGTCCGAGGGCACTGAAGCTTTCTTT	CASSQAIGSEGTEAFF
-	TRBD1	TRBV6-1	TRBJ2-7	TGTGCCAGCAGTGAAGGCGAACAGGGGACCATTCACTACGAGCAGTACTTC	CASSEGEQGTIHYEQYF
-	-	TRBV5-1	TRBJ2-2	TGCGCCAGCAGCTTACGGGACGTGGGGGCAGGCGGGGAGCTGTTTTTT	CASSLRDVGAGGELFF
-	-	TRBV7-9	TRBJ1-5	TGTGCCAGCAGCCCTTCACCAGGCCAGCCCCAGCATTTT	CASSPSPGQPQHF
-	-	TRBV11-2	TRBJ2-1	TGTGCCAGCAGCCCAGAGCGGGCTGGAATATACAATGAGCAGTTCTTC	CASSPERAGIYNEQFF
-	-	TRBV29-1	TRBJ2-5	TGCAGCGCCCGAAACTACCACCAAGAGACCCAGTACTTC	CSARNYHQETQYF
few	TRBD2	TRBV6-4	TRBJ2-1	TGTGCCAGCAGTGACGAGGCTAGCGGCTCCTACAATGAGCAGTTCTTC	CASSDEASGSYNEQFF
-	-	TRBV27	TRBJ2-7	TGTGCCAGCAGTCCATATACCCGCGGGCCAACGCCCTACGAGCAGTACTTC	CASSPYTRGPTPYEQYF
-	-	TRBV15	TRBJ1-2	TGTGCCACCAGCAGAGAGGGGGGCTATGGCTACACCTTC	CATSREGGYGYTF
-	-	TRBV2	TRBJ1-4	TGTGCCAGCAGTGATCCGGGTGAGAAACTGTTTTTT	CASSDPGEKLFF
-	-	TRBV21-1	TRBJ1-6	TGTGCCAGCCAGGGCCTCCTCCACTTT	CASQGLLHF
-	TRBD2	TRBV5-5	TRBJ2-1	TGTGCCAGCAGCTCTCCCGGCCAGTCCCCTAGCGGTGAGCAGTTCTTC	CASSSPGQSPSGEQFF
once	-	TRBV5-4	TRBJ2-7	TGTGCCAGCAGCTTGGACGGGGCCTACGAGCAGTACTTC	CASSLDGAYEQYF
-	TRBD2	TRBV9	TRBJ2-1	TGTGCCAGCAGCCTTCGGGGGGGATACAATGAGCAGTTCTTC	CASSLRGGYNEQFF
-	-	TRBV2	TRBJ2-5	TGTGCCAGCAGTCAGGCGGGAGAGACCCAGTACTTC	CASSQAGETQYF
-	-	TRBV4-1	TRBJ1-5	TGCGCCAGCAGCCAAGATTTGGGGCTCAATCAGCCCCAGCATTTT	CASSQDLGLNQPQHF
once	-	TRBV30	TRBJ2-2	TGTGCCTGGAGTGTCTATTTGGGGGAGGTGGCCGGGGAGCTGTTTTTT	CAWSVYLGEVAGELFF
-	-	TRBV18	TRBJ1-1	TGTGCCAGCTCACCTAAAAGAGAGACTGAAGCTTTCTTT	CASSPKRETEAFF
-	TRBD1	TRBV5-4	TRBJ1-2	TGTGCCAGCAGCTTAACCGGGACAGTCGATGGCTACACCTTC	CASSLTGTVDGYTF
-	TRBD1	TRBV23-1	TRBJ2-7	TGCGCCAGCAGGGGACAGGGGGCTGTTGTGAACGAGCAGTACTTC	CASRGQGAVVNEQYF
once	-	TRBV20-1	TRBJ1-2	TGCAGTGCCAAACCAGGGTTTACCTTC	CSAKPGFTF
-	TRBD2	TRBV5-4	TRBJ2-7	TGTGCCAGCAGCTTGATAAAAGCGGGGGGGCCCCGGGGTGAGCAGTACTTC	CASSLIKAGGPRGEQYF
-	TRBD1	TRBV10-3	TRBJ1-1	TGTGCCATCAGGCCAGGGACAGGGGGCGGGAACACTGAAGCTTTCTTT	CAIRPGTGGGNTEAFF